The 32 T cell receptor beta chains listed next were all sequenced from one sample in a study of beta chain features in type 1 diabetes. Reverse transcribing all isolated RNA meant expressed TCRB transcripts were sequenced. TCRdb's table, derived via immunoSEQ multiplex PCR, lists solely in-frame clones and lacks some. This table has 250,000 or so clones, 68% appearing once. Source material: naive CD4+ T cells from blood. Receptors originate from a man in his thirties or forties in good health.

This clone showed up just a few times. For the CDR3, the DNA is TGTGCCAGCAGCTTCGCGGACAGGCAAGAGACCCAGTACTTC. Translated, it gives CASSFADRQETQYF. The rearrangement uses TRBV7-9 and TRBJ2-5, with 7 nucleotides matching TRBD1. The germline V gene has CDR1 SEHNR and CDR2 FQNEAQ (reference sequence). J gave up 2 bases and V 3 bases, and 3 bases lay outside the gene matches. The CDR3 has 14 residues.

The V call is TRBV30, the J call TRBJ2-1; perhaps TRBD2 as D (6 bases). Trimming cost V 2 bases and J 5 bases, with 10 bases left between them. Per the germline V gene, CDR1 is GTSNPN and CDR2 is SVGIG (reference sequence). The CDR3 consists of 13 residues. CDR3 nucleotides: TGTGCCTGGAGTACGGGAGTCAACAATGAGCAGTTCTTC. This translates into CAWSTGVNNEQFF.

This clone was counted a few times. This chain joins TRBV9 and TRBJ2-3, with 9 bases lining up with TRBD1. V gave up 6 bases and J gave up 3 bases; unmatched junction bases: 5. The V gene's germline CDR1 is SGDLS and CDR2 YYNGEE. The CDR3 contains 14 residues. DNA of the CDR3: TGTGCCAGCAAGATGGGACAGGGAACAGATACGCAGTATTTT. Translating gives CASKMGQGTDTQYF.

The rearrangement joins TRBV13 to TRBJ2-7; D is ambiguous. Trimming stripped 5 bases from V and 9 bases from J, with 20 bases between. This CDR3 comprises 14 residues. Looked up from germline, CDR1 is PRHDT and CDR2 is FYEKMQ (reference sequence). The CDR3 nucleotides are TGTGCCAGCAGCCCAATACCCGGAACCGACGGGCAGTACTTC. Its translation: CASSPIPGTDGQYF.

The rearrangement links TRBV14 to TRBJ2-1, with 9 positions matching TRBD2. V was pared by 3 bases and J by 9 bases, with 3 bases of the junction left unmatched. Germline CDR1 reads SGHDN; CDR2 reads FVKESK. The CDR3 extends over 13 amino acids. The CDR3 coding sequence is TGTGCCAGCAGCCATGGCGGGAGGGGTGAGCAGTTCTTC. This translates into CASSHGGRGEQFF.

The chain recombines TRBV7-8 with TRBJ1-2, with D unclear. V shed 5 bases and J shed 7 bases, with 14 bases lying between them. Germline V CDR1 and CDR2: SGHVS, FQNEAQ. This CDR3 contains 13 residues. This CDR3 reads CASSPEGVGGYTF. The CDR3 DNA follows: TGTGCCAGCAGCCCTGAGGGCGTGGGTGGCTACACCTTC.

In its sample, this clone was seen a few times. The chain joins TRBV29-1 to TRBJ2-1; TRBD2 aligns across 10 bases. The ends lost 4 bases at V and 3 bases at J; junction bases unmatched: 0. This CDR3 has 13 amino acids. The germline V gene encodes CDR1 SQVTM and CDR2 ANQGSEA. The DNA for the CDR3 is TGCAGCGTTGTAGCGGGAGGCTACAATGAGCAGTTCTTC. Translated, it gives CSVVAGGYNEQFF.

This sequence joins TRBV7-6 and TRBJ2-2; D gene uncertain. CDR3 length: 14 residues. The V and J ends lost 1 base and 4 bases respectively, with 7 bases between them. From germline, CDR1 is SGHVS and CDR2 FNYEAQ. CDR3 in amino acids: CASSLERVTGELFF. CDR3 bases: TGTGCCAGCAGCTTAGAACGGGTCACCGGGGAGCTGTTTTTT.

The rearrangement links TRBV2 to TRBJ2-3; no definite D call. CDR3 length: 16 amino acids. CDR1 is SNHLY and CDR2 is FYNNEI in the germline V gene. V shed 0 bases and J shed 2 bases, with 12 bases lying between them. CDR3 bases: TGTGCCAGCAGTGAAGCCCGGGCCACACCCACAGATACGCAGTATTTT. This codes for CASSEARATPTDTQYF.

Here the CDR3 DNA reads TGTGCCAGCAGTGCCACTAGCGGGGTAACAGATACGCAGTATTTT. Amino acids: CASSATSGVTDTQYF. V is TRBV25-1 and J is TRBJ2-3; 10 nucleotides align to TRBD2. J lost 3 bases, V lost 4 bases, and 4 bases had no gene match. CDR1 is MGHDK, CDR2 SYGVNS, per germline. The CDR3 runs to 15 residues.

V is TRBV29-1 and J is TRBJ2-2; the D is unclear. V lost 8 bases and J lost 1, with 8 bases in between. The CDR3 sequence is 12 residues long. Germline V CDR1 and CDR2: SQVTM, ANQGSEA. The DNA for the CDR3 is TGCAGCTCAACAAGGAACACCGGGGAGCTGTTTTTT. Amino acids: CSSTRNTGELFF.

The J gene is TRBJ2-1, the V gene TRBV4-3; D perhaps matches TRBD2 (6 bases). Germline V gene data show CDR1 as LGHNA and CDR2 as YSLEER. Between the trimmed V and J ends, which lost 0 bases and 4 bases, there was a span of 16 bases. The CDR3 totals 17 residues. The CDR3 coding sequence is TGCGCCAGCAGCCAAGATACAGGAGCTAGCGTATACAATGAGCAGTTCTTC. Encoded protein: CASSQDTGASVYNEQFF.

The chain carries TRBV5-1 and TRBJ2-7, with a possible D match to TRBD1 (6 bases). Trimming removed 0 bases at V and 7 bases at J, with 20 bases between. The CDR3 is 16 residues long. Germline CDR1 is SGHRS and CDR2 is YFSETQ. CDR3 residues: CASSLGQAHSVREQYF. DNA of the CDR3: TGCGCCAGCAGCTTGGGACAGGCCCACTCTGTACGAGAGCAGTACTTC.

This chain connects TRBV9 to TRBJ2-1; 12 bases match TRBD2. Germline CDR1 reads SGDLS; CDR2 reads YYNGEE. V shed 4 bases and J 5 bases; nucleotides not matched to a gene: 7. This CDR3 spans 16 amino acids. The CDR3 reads CASSPRLAGANNEQFF. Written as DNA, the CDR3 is TGTGCCAGCAGCCCGAGACTAGCGGGAGCGAACAATGAGCAGTTCTTC.

The CDR3 coding sequence is TGTGCCACCTCGGGACTAGCCCTCCACGAGCAGTACTTC. Protein product: CATSGLALHEQYF. The chain recombines TRBV15 with TRBJ2-7; 9 bases are a match to TRBD2. The germline V gene has CDR1 LNHNV and CDR2 YYDKDF (reference sequence). Unmatched junction bases numbered 7, after V lost 8 bases and J lost 5 bases. The CDR3 loop spans 13 amino acids.

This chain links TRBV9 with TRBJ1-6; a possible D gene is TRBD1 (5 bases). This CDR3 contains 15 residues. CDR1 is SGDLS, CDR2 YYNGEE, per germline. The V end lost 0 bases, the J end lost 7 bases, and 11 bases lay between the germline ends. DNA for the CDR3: TGTGCCAGCAGCGTAGAGCCAGGGTGGAATTCACCCCTCCACTTT. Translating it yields CASSVEPGWNSPLHF. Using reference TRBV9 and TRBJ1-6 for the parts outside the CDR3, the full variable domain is DSGVTQTPKHLITATGQRVTLRCSPRSGDLSVYWYQQSLDQGLQFLIQYYNGEERAKGNILERFSAQQFPDLHSELNLSSLELGDSALYFCASSVEPGWNSPLHFGNGTRLTVT.

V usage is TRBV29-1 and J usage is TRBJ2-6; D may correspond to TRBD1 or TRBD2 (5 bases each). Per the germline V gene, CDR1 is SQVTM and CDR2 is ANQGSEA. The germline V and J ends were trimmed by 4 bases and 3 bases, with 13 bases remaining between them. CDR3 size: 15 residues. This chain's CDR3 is CSVAGTTFGANVLTF. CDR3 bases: TGCAGCGTTGCCGGGACGACTTTTGGGGCCAACGTCCTGACTTTC.

The chain's CDR3 is CASSGRGSATDTQYF. As DNA, the CDR3 is TGTGCCAGCAGCGGACGGGGGTCCGCCACAGATACGCAGTATTTT. The chain joins TRBV7-9 to TRBJ2-3; weak D call: TRBD2 (6 bases). Germline V CDR1 and CDR2: SEHNR, FQNEAQ (reference sequence). V was clipped by 5 bases and J by 2 bases, with 14 bases between them. The CDR3 has 15 residues.

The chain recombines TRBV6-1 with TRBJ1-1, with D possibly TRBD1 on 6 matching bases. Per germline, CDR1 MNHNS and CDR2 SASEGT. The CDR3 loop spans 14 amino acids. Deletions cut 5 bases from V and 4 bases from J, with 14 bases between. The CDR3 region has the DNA TGTGCCAGCAGTCCGACAGGAATCAGCACTGAAGCTTTCTTT. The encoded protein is CASSPTGISTEAFF.

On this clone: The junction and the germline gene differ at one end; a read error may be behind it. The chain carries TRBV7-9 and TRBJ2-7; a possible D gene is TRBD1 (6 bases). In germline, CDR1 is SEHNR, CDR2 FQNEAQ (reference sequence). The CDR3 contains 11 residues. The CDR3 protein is CASSLERDTDF. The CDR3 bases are TGTGCCAGCAGCTTAGAGAGGGACACCGACTTC.

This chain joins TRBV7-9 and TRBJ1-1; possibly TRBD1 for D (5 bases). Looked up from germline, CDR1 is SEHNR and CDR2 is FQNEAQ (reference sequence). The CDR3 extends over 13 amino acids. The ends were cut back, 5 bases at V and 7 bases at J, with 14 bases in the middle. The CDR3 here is CASSLNGGGEAFF. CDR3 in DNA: TGTGCCAGCAGCCTCAATGGGGGAGGTGAAGCTTTCTTT.

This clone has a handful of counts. The CDR3 coding sequence is TGTGCCTGGACCTGGGTGTCCGGGGAGCTGTTTTTT. Amino acid sequence: CAWTWVSGELFF. The V and J genes are TRBV30 and TRBJ2-2, with D unresolved. Trimming shortened V by 4 bases and J by 6 bases, and 9 bases separated the two germline ends. The CDR3 spans 12 residues. Germline-derived CDR1 and CDR2 are GTSNPN and SVGIG (reference sequence).

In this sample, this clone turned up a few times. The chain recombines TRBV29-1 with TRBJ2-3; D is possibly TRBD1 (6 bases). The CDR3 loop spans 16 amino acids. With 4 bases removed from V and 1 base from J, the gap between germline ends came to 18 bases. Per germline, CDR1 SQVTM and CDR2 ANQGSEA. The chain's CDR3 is CSVGRGHRHGTDTQYF. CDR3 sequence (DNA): TGCAGCGTTGGCAGGGGCCACCGCCATGGCACAGATACGCAGTATTTT.

The CDR3 bases are TGTGCCAGCAGCGTAGATCTGTCCGGGGAGCTGTTTTTT. It specifies CASSVDLSGELFF. The rearrangement uses TRBV9 and TRBJ2-2; D is unclear. Trimming shortened V by 0 bases and J by 6 bases, and 6 bases separated the two germline ends. This CDR3 has 13 residues. CDR1 and CDR2 (germline): SGDLS, YYNGEE.

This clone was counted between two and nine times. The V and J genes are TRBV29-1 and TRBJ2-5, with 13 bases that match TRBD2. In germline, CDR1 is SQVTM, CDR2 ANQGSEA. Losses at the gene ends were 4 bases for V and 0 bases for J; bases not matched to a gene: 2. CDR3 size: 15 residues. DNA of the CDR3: TGCAGCGTTGTGGGACTAGCGGGGAACCAAGAGACCCAGTACTTC. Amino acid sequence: CSVVGLAGNQETQYF.

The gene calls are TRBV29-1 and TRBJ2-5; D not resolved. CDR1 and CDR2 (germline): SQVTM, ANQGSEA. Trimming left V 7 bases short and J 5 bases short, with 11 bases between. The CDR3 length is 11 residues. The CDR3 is CSAKLLETQYF. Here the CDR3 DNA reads TGCAGCGCGAAGTTACTGGAGACCCAGTACTTC.

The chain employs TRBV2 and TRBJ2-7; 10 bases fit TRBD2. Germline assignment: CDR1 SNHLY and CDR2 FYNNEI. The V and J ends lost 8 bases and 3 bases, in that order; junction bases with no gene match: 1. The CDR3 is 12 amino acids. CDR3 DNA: TGTGCCAGCGCTAGCGGGAGCTACGAGCAGTACTTC. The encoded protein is CASASGSYEQYF.

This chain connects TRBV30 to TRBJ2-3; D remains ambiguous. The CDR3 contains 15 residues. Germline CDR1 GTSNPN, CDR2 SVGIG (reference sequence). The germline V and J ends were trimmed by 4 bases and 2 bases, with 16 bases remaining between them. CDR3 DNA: TGTGCCTGGAAGCAGCCCCGAAAGCACACAGATACGCAGTATTTT. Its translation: CAWKQPRKHTDTQYF. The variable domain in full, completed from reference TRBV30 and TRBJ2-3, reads SQTIHQWPATLVQPVGSPLSLECTVEGTSNPNLYWYRQAAGRGLQLLFYSVGIGQISSEVPQNLSASRPQDRQFILSSKKLLLSDSGFYLCAWKQPRKHTDTQYFGPGTRLTVL.

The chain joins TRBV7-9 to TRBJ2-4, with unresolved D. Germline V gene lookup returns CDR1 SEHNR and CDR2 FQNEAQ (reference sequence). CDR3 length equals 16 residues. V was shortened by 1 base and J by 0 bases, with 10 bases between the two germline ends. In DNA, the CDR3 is TGTGCCAGCAGCTTAGAAAGTGCACCAGCCAAAAACATTCAGTACTTC. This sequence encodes CASSLESAPAKNIQYF.

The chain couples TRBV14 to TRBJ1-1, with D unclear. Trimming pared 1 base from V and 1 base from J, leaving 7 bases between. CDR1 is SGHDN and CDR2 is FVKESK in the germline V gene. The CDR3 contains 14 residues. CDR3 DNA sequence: TGTGCCAGCAGCCAAGGTTCCGGGAACACTGAAGCTTTCTTT. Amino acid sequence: CASSQGSGNTEAFF.

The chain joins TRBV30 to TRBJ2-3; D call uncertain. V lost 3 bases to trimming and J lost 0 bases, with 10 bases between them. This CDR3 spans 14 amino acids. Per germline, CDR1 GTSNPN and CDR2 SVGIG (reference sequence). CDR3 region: CAWSPGRSTDTQYF. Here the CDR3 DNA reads TGTGCCTGGAGCCCGGGCCGAAGCACAGATACGCAGTATTTT.

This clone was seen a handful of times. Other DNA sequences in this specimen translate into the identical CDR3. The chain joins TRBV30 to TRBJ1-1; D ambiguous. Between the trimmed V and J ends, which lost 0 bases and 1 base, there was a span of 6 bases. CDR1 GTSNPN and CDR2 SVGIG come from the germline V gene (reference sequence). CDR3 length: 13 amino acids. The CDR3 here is CAWSVTPNTEAFF. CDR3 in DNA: TGTGCCTGGAGTGTAACGCCGAACACTGAAGCTTTCTTT.